The entry below describes one TCR beta chain. Its antigen is not identified. The CDR3 extends over 15 amino acids. The germline V gene encodes CDR1 LNHNV and CDR2 YYDKDF (reference sequence). The V end lost 3 bases, the J end lost 7 bases, and 18 bases lay between the germline ends. One heparinised blood draw, averaging roughly 120 mL, came from each donor. Central memory, naive, regulatory and stem cell-like memory CD4+ cells were sorted by CD45RO/CCR7/CD25/CD127/CD95/CD27. All sorted populations exceeded 95% purity. The record originates from a study of beta chain features in type 1 diabetes. Regarding the study as a whole: When Type 1 diabetes patients were examined, their TCRB CDR3s proved moderately but significantly shorter in all four CD4+ subsets. Any role of HLA type in TCRB rearrangement remained unresolved here.

Expressed TCRB transcripts were sequenced because the entire RNA isolate underwent reverse transcription. TCRdb's table, derived via immunoSEQ multiplex PCR, lists solely in-frame clones and lacks some. Of 600,000 to 750,000 clones in the sample, roughly 12% were seen once. This receptor was identified in a man aged 25-45 years with type 1 diabetes. Material for sequencing was naive CD4+ T cells from blood. The chain is built from TRBV15 and TRBJ1-1; D unresolved. The CDR3 here is CATSSNRAGKYEAFF. The CDR3 nucleotides are TGTGCCACCAGCAGCAATCGTGCCGGAAAGTATGAAGCTTTCTTT.